The rows below give T cell receptor beta chains drawn from one sample of a study of shared clonotypes between healthy human individuals. Sequenced by immunoSEQ multiplex PCR; TCRdb stores in-frame clones only, minus some. The profile shows about 1,900,000 clones, around 96% of them singletons. Sequencing was performed on naive CD8+ T cells sorted from blood. The receptors were gathered from a man between 18 and 29 years old in good health. The CDR3 runs from the conserved cysteine through the conserved F or W.

TRBV7-9	TRBJ1-2	14	CASSPESGAYGYTF
TRBV30	TRBJ2-7	13	CAWGTGSSYEQYF
TRBV2	TRBJ2-3	18	CASRGDRAGWLRTDTQYF
TRBV19	TRBJ1-1	12	CASSPIGTEAFF
TRBV7-2	TRBJ2-1	15	CASSHGLGFYNEQFF
TRBV9	TRBJ2-1	15	CASSVASGSGNEQFF
TRBV6-5	TRBJ2-5	14	CASSITGEGETQYF
TRBV2	TRBJ2-5	15	CASSEGRLYQETQYF
TRBV4-3	TRBJ1-5	15	CASSQDRAGVQPQHF
TRBV2	TRBJ2-3	17	CASRDMGLAVSTDTQYF
TRBV5-6	TRBJ2-7	13	CASSLVSGDEQYF
TRBV5-6	TRBJ2-7	13	CASSRTGTYEQYF
TRBV6-5	TRBJ2-2	11	CASSTTGELFF
TRBV5-5	TRBJ1-1	11	CASSLGNEAFF
TRBV28	TRBJ2-7	15	CASSLPWTGNDEQYF
TRBV11-1	TRBJ2-3	13	CASSLTGTDTQYF
TRBV9	TRBJ1-4	14	CASSEGRVGEKLFF
TRBV5-1	TRBJ2-7	15	CASSSASGSNYEQYF
TRBV4-3	TRBJ2-3	17	CASSPEVAGGGTDTQYF
TRBV2	TRBJ2-2	17	CASSALPGLAGGGELFF
TRBV9	TRBJ1-3	15	CASSSPIGVGNTIYF
TRBV29-1	TRBJ2-2	12	CSSRWDTGELFF
TRBV9	TRBJ1-5	15	CASSVGGGEGQPQHF
TRBV6-5	TRBJ2-7	14	CASSYHPGAGEQYF
TRBV2	TRBJ2-1	17	CASSGALGGRSYNEQFF
TRBV6-6	TRBJ1-1	14	CASSYSSESTEAFF
TRBV10-2	TRBJ2-7	16	CASSELKTGGKYEQYF
TRBV13	TRBJ1-6	17	CASSSPGQGIGNSPLHF
TRBV6-5	TRBJ2-3	16	CASSYSDGLADDTQYF
TRBV4-2	TRBJ2-2	15	CASSQEVGTSGELFF
TRBV7-9	TRBJ2-1	16	CASSLLDLSSYNEQFF
TRBV9	TRBJ2-7	14	CASSETSTSHEQYF
TRBV10-3	TRBJ2-7	13	CAISEDRGGEQYF
TRBV28	TRBJ1-2	12	CASSFDRDGYTF
TRBV9	TRBJ2-3	18	CASSGRPRTSGSTDTQYF
TRBV19	TRBJ2-7	14	CASSMTGGSYEQYF
TRBV6-1	TRBJ2-7	13	CATRDSGSYEQYF
TRBV9	TRBJ2-5	16	CASSDSAGGPQETQYF
TRBV7-3	TRBJ2-3	15	CASSSPMEDTDTQYF
TRBV6-5	TRBJ1-2	15	CASTNRGGSNYGYTF
TRBV15	TRBJ1-2	13	CATSVDRGDGYTF
TRBV7-8	TRBJ2-7	14	CASSFEKASYEQYF
TRBV12-2	TRBJ2-2	15	CASPSEGVRTGELFF
TRBV27	TRBJ2-7	16	CASSPMTSGGSYEQYF
TRBV4-1	TRBJ1-1	16	CASSFQAAGGHTEAFF
TRBV28	TRBJ2-2	19	CASSFPGLAGIANTGELFF
TRBV4-1	TRBJ2-3	16	CASSQVGLASTDTQYF
TRBV13	TRBJ1-1	13	CASSSRGLTEAFF
TRBV11-2	TRBJ2-7	14	CASSLYGTAYEQYF
TRBV9	TRBJ2-7	14	CASSVSDGTYEQYF
TRBV19	TRBJ1-2	13	CATASQGAEGYTF
TRBV4-1	TRBJ2-2	15	CASSHRQGNTGELFF
TRBV19	TRBJ2-7	16	CASRPPRGTGPYEQYF
TRBV5-1	TRBJ1-2	14	CASSSGGSDYGYTF
TRBV28	TRBJ2-2	14	CASSMGQGGGELFF
TRBV28	TRBJ1-2	12	CASSFEYYGYTF
TRBV9	TRBJ2-5	13	CASSVGTGETQYF
TRBV9	TRBJ1-1	14	CASSVGVGNTEAFF
TRBV4-2	TRBJ2-2	15	CASSPLGTNTGELFF
TRBV4-3	TRBJ2-1	14	CASSQDLEGDEQFF